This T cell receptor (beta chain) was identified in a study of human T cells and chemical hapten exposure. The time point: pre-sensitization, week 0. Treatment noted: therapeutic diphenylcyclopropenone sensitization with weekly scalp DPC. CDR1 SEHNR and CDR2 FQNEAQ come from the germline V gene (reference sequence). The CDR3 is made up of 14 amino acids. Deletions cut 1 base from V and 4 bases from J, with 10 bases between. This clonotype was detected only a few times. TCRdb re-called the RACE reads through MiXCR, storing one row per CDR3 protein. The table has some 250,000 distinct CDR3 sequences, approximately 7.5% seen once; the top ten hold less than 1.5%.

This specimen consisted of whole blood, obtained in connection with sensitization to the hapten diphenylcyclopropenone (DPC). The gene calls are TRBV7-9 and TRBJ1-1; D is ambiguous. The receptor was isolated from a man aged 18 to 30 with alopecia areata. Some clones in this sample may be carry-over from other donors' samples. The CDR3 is CASSLELSLTEAFF. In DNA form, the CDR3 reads TGTGCCAGCAGCTTAGAGCTATCTCTCACTGAAGCTTTCTTT. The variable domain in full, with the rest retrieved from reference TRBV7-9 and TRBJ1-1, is DTGVSQNPRHKITKRGQNVTFRCDPISEHNRLYWYRQTLGQGPEFLTYFQNEAQLEKSRLLSDRFSAERPKGSFSTLEIQRTEQGDSAMYLCASSLELSLTEAFFGQGTRLTVV.